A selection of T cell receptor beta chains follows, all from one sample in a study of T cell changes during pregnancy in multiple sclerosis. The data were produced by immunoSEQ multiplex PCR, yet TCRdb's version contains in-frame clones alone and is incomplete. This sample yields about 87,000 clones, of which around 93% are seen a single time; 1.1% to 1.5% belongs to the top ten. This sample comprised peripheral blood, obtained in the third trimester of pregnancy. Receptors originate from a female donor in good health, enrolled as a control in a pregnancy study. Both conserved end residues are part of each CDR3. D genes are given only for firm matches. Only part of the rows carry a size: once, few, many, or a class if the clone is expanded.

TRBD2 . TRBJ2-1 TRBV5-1 CASSFGGYNEQFF TGCGCCAGCAGCTTCGGGGGGTACAATGAGCAGTTCTTC
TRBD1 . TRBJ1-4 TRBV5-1 CASSLDLTGKNEKLFF TGCGCCAGCAGCTTGGACCTGACAGGGAAAAATGAAAAACTGTTTTTT
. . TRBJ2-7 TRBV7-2 CASSLVSDSVYEQYF TGTGCCAGCAGCTTAGTGTCGGACTCCGTTTATGAGCAGTACTTC
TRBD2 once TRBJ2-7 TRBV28 CASSVGGREQYF TGTGCCAGCAGCGTGGGAGGGAGAGAGCAGTACTTC
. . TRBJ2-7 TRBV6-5 CASSTGLHSYEQYF TGTGCCAGCAGTACCGGACTGCACTCCTACGAGCAGTACTTC
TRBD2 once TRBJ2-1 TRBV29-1 CSARLAGANEQFF TGCAGCGCTAGACTAGCGGGAGCCAATGAGCAGTTCTTC
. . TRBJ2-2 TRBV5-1 CASSPTGNTGELFF TGCGCCAGCAGCCCAACAGGGAACACCGGGGAGCTGTTTTTT
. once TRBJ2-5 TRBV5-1 CASSLGDTGETQYF TGCGCCAGCAGCTTGGGGGACACGGGAGAGACCCAGTACTTC
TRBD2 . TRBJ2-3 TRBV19 CASSIGLAGSTDTQYF TGTGCCAGTAGTATTGGGCTAGCGGGAAGCACAGATACGCAGTATTTT
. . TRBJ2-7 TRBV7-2 CASSLASSYEQYF TGTGCCAGCAGCTTAGCCAGCTCCTACGAGCAGTACTTC
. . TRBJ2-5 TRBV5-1 CASSSVGGRTTQYF TGCGCCAGCAGCTCGGTAGGAGGGAGAACGACCCAGTACTTC
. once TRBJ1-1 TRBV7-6 CASSPRSGHQNTEAFF TGTGCCAGCAGCCCCCGTTCGGGACACCAGAACACTGAAGCTTTCTTT
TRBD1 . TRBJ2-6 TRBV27 CASSTTGAGANVLTF TGTGCCAGCAGTACCACAGGGGCTGGGGCCAACGTCCTGACTTTC
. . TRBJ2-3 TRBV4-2 CASSQDGWEGGTDTQYF TGTGCCAGCAGCCAAGATGGGTGGGAGGGGGGCACAGATACGCAGTATTTT
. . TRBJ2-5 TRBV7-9 CASSLEGGMAETQYF TGTGCCAGCAGCTTAGAAGGGGGAATGGCAGAGACCCAGTACTTC
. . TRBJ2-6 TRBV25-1 CASSDDSSGANVLTF TGTGCCAGCAGTGACGACAGCTCTGGGGCCAACGTCCTGACTTTC
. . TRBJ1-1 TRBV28 CASSNPGQLNTEAFF TGTGCCAGCAGTAACCCCGGACAGCTGAACACTGAAGCTTTCTTT
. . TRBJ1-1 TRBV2 CASSLRQNTEAFF TGTGCCAGCAGTCTCCGACAGAACACTGAAGCTTTCTTT
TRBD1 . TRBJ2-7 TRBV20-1 CSASPQGTEHF TGCAGTGCTAGTCCACAGGGGACGGAGCACTTC
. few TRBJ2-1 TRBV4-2 CASSQVVAEAGNEQFF TGTGCCAGCAGCCAAGTGGTAGCGGAGGCGGGGAATGAGCAGTTCTTC
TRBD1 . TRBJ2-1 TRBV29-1 CSVVGQGLGYNEQFF TGCAGCGTTGTGGGACAGGGGCTTGGGTACAATGAGCAGTTCTTC
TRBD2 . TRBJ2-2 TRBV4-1 CASSQELAGGPSDTGELFF TGCGCCAGCAGCCAAGAGTTAGCGGGAGGGCCGTCGGACACCGGGGAGCTGTTTTTT
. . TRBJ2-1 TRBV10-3 CAISSGSSYNEQFF TGTGCCATCAGTTCCGGGAGCTCCTACAATGAGCAGTTCTTC
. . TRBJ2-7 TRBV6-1 CASSDLSNPYEQYF TGTGCCAGCAGTGACCTGAGTAATCCCTACGAGCAGTACTTC
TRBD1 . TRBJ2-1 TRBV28 CASSFRGQGIREQFF TGTGCCAGCAGTTTCCGGGGACAGGGGATCAGGGAGCAGTTCTTC
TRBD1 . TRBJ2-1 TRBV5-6 CASSPVGTASYNEQFF TGTGCCAGCAGCCCTGTTGGGACAGCCTCTTACAATGAGCAGTTCTTC
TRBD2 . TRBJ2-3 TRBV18 CASSPGLASTDTQYF TGTGCCAGCTCGCCCGGACTAGCATCCACAGATACGCAGTATTTT
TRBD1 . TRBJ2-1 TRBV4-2 CASSPGTGNYNEQFF TGTGCCAGCAGCCCCGGGACAGGGAATTACAATGAGCAGTTCTTC
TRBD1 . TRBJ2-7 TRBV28 CASRGMDRPYEQYF TGTGCCAGCAGGGGCATGGACAGGCCCTACGAGCAGTACTTC
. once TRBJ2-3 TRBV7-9 CASSEEADRDTQYF TGTGCCAGCAGCGAAGAGGCGGACAGAGATACGCAGTATTTT
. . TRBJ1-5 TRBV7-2 CASSPMGGNQPQHF TGTGCCAGCAGCCCCATGGGGGGGAATCAGCCCCAGCATTTT
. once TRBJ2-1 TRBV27 CASSLRGRGDEQFF TGTGCCAGCAGTTTAAGGGGGAGGGGCGATGAGCAGTTCTTC
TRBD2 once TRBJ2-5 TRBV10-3 CAISVGASGIQETQYF TGTGCCATCAGTGTAGGGGCTAGCGGGATTCAAGAGACCCAGTACTTC
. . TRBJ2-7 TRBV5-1 CASKMGGSSYEQYF TGCGCCAGCAAAATGGGGGGTAGCTCCTACGAGCAGTACTTC
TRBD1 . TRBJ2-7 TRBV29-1 CSVSLGQGYEQYF TGCAGCGTTAGCTTGGGACAGGGCTACGAGCAGTACTTC
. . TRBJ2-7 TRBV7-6 CASSSGHLSYEQYF TGTGCCAGCAGCTCGGGACATCTCTCCTACGAGCAGTACTTC
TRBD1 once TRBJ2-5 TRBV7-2 CASSLEPGQGGETQYF TGTGCCAGCAGCTTAGAACCCGGACAGGGAGGTGAGACCCAGTACTTC
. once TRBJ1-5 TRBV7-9 CASSLDSGGDLNQPQHF TGTGCCAGCAGCTTAGACTCAGGAGGGGACCTGAATCAGCCCCAGCATTTT
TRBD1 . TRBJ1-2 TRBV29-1 CSVGLGQGDGYTF TGCAGCGTTGGCCTGGGACAGGGGGATGGCTACACCTTC
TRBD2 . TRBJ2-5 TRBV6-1 CASSEETGGQETQYF TGTGCCAGCAGTGAAGAAACGGGAGGGCAAGAGACCCAGTACTTC
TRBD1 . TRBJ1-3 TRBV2 CASSEGQEGVGNTIYF TGTGCCAGCAGCGAGGGACAGGAAGGAGTAGGTAACACCATATATTTT
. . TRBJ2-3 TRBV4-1 CASSPFPTSTDTQYF TGCGCCAGCAGCCCGTTTCCGACTAGCACAGATACGCAGTATTTT